Listed below are T cell receptor beta chains from one sample, sequenced in a study of a mutant IDH1 vaccine in newly diagnosed glioma. Their antigens remain unidentified. Generated by immunoSEQ multiplex PCR, the TCRdb table keeps only in-frame clones and is missing some. Seen here are 45,000 to 60,000 clones, over 75% observed once, and the top ten hold 5.2%. The specimen comprised PBMCs, sampled from a glioma patient whose treatment included an IDH1 peptide vaccine. These receptors all come from a man aged 50 to 60 with glioma. Each CDR3 is given with its conserved first and last residue. A D gene is named only where the DNA matches it firmly. Rows give clone size only sometimes, using once, few, many, or a class for an expanded clone.

clone_size j_call d_call cdr3_length v_call cdr3_aa cdr3_nt
NA TRBJ2-1 NA 15 TRBV25-1 CASSDPSGAYNEQFF TGTGCCAGCAGTGACCCTTCAGGGGCCTACAATGAGCAGTTCTTC
NA TRBJ1-5 TRBD1 16 TRBV4-1 CASSLRRGQSNQPQHF TGCGCCAGCAGCCTAAGACGGGGACAGAGCAATCAGCCCCAGCATTTT
NA TRBJ2-1 NA 13 TRBV30 CAWSVRRGYEQFF TGTGCCTGGAGTGTGAGAAGGGGCTATGAGCAGTTCTTC
NA TRBJ1-4 TRBD1 15 TRBV5-4 CASSPRQGDGEKLFF TGTGCCAGCAGCCCCCGACAGGGGGATGGCGAAAAACTGTTTTTT
NA TRBJ1-5 TRBD1 19 TRBV5-1 CASSLAGQGGIYSNQPQHF TGCGCCAGCAGCTTGGCCGGACAGGGGGGGATCTATAGCAATCAGCCCCAGCATTTT
NA TRBJ1-3 TRBD1 18 TRBV2 CASSGGQGVIPSGNTIYF TGTGCCAGCAGTGGGGGGCAGGGGGTGATACCCTCTGGAAACACCATATATTTT
NA TRBJ2-3 NA 15 TRBV7-9 CASSFDGFGTDTQYF TGTGCCAGCAGCTTCGACGGGTTTGGCACAGATACGCAGTATTTT
NA TRBJ1-5 NA 16 TRBV15 CATSRGGGARDQPQHF TGTGCCACCAGCAGAGGAGGGGGGGCTCGTGATCAGCCCCAGCATTTT
NA TRBJ2-7 NA 13 TRBV27 CASRRLRSYEQYF TGTGCCAGCAGGCGGCTACGCTCCTACGAGCAGTACTTC
once TRBJ2-3 TRBD2 15 TRBV19 CASSIGGADTDTQYF TGTGCCAGTAGTATCGGGGGGGCCGACACAGATACGCAGTATTTT
NA TRBJ1-4 NA 15 TRBV6-1 CASSVRQPTNEKLFF TGTGCCAGCAGTGTAAGACAGCCAACTAATGAAAAACTGTTTTTT
NA TRBJ1-2 NA 13 TRBV25-1 CASGGGTAYGYTF TGTGCCAGCGGGGGCGGGACGGCTTATGGCTACACCTTC
NA TRBJ1-3 NA 14 TRBV6-5 CASRDGFSGNTIYF TGTGCCAGCAGGGACGGATTCTCTGGAAACACCATATATTTT
NA TRBJ1-1 NA 14 TRBV14 CASSQDVGGAEAFF TGTGCCAGCAGCCAAGATGTGGGGGGAGCTGAAGCTTTCTTT
few TRBJ1-1 NA 12 TRBV7-3 CASSFGEAEAFF TGTGCCAGCAGCTTCGGGGAAGCTGAAGCTTTCTTT
NA TRBJ2-7 NA 13 TRBV7-9 CASSSRGADEQYF TGTGCCAGCAGCTCCCGGGGGGCCGACGAGCAGTACTTC
NA TRBJ2-1 NA 15 TRBV4-2 CASSQPGGSYNEQFF TGTGCCAGCAGCCAACCAGGGGGGTCCTACAATGAGCAGTTCTTC
once TRBJ1-2 NA 13 TRBV28 CASSPGPSYGYTF TGTGCCAGCAGTCCGGGCCCATCCTATGGCTACACCTTC
few TRBJ1-3 NA 16 TRBV21-1 CASSKGQGRVGNTIYF TGTGCCAGCAGCAAAGGACAGGGAAGGGTGGGAAACACCATATATTTT
NA TRBJ1-1 NA 14 TRBV27 CASSLRPRDTEAFF TGTGCCAGCAGTTTAAGGCCACGCGACACTGAAGCTTTCTTT
few TRBJ1-2 NA 13 TRBV28 CASSFGVNYGYTF TGTGCCAGCAGTTTTGGGGTCAACTATGGCTACACCTTC
NA TRBJ2-7 NA 15 TRBV12-5 CASGPPDRPPYEQYF TGTGCTAGTGGGCCTCCCGACAGGCCCCCCTACGAGCAGTACTTC
NA TRBJ1-4 NA 14 TRBV27 CASSSLGDGEKLFF TGTGCCAGCAGTTCCCTGGGGGATGGTGAAAAACTGTTTTTT